This T cell receptor beta chain was obtained from a study of beta chain features in type 1 diabetes. Roughly 110 mL of blood, on average, came from one heparinised draw per donor. In germline, CDR1 is SGHTA, CDR2 FQGTGA. The trim removed 2 bases at V and 6 bases at J, leaving 20 bases unmatched. The CDR3 is 21 amino acids. This clone has more than one count but fewer than ten. As every portion of the isolated RNA was reverse transcribed, the sequencing read expressed TCRB transcripts. Profiled with immunoSEQ multiplex PCR; TCRdb holds only in-frame clones, not every one. The profile covers approximately 300,000 clones, with roughly 11% appearing a single time and about 0.014% taken by the ten largest.

The sample comprised naive CD4+ T cells from blood. This TCR came from a woman aged 25 to 39 in good health. The chain employs TRBV7-3 and TRBJ2-1; the match to TRBD2 covers 12 bases. As DNA, the CDR3 is TGTGCCAGCAGCTTATTCACCCCCATTACCCGACTAGCGGGAGCTGGCAATGAGCAGTTCTTC. Protein sequence: CASSLFTPITRLAGAGNEQFF.